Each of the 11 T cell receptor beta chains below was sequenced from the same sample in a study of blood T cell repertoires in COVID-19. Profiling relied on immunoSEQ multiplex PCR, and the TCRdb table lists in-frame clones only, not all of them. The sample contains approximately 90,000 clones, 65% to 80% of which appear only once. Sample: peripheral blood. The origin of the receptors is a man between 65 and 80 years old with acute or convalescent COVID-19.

For the CDR3, the DNA is TGTGCCAGCAGTCATGGACAGGGAGGTGAGACCCAGTACTTC. Translated: CASSHGQGGETQYF. The chain recombines TRBV6-5 with TRBJ2-5; 8 bases line up with TRBD1. Germline V gene lookup returns CDR1 MNHEY and CDR2 SVGAGI. V lost 5 bases to trimming and J lost 5 bases; unmatched junction nucleotides: 7. The CDR3 has 14 amino acids.

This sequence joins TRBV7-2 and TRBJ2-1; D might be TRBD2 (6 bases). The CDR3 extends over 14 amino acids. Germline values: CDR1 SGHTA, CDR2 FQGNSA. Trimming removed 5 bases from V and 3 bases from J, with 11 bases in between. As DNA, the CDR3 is TGTGCCAGCAGCCGCCGGGGGATCTACAATGAGCAGTTCTTC. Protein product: CASSRRGIYNEQFF. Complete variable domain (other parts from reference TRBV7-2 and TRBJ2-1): GAGVSQSPSNKVTEKGKDVELRCDPISGHTALYWYRQSLGQGLEFLIYFQGNSAPDKSGLPSDRFSAERTGGSVSTLTIQRTQQEDSAVYLCASSRRGIYNEQFFGPGTRLTVL.

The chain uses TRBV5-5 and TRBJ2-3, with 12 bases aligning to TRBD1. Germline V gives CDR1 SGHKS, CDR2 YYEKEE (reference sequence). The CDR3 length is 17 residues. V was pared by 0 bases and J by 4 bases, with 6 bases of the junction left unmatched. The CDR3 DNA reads TGTGCCAGCAGCTTGGCTGGGACAGGGGGCACCGCAGATACGCAGTATTTT. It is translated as CASSLAGTGGTADTQYF.

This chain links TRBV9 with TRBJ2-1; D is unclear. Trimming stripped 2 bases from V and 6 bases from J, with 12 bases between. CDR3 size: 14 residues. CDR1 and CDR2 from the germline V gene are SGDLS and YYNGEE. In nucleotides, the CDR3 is TGTGCCAGCAGCGTGGGTCAGGTAGGCAATGAGCAGTTCTTC. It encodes CASSVGQVGNEQFF.

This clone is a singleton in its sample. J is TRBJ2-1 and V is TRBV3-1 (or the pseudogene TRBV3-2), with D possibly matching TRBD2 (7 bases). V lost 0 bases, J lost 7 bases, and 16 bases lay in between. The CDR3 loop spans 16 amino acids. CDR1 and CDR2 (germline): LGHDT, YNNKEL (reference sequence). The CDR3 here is CASSQDFGGGPNEQFF. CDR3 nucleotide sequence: TGTGCCAGCAGCCAAGATTTTGGGGGGGGGCCAAATGAGCAGTTCTTC.

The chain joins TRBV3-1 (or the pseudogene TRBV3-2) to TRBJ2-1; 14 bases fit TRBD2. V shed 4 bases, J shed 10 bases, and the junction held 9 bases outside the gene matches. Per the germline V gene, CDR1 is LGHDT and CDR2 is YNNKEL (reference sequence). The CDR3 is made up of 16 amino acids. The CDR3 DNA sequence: TGTGCCAGCAGCCTCGCCGGGACTAGCGGGGGAGGGGAGCAGTTCTTC. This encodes CASSLAGTSGGGEQFF.

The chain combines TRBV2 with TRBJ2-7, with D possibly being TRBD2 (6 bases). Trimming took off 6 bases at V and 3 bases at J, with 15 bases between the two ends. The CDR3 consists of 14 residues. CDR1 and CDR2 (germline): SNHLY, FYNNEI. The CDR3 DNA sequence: TGTGCCAGCAGCGGGGGTGGACTAAACTACGAGCAGTACGTC. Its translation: CASSGGGLNYEQYV.

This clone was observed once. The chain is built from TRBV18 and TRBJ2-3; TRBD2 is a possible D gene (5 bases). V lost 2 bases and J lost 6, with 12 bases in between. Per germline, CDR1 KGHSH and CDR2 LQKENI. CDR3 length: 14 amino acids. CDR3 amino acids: CASSPGVVADTQYF. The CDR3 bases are TGTGCCAGCTCACCAGGCGTCGTAGCGGATACGCAGTATTTT.

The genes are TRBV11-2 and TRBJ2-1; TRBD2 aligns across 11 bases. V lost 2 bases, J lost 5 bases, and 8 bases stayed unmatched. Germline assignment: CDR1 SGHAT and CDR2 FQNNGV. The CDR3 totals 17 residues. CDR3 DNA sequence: TGTGCCAGCAGCTTATCCGGTAGCGGGGGGGCGGACAATGAGCAGTTCTTC. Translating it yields CASSLSGSGGADNEQFF.

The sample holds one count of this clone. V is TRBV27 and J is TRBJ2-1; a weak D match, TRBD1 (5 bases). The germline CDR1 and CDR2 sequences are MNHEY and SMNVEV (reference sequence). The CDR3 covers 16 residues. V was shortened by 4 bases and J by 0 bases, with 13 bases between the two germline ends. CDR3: CASSSLTVRSYNEQFF. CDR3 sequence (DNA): TGTGCCAGCAGTTCCCTGACAGTGCGCTCCTACAATGAGCAGTTCTTC.

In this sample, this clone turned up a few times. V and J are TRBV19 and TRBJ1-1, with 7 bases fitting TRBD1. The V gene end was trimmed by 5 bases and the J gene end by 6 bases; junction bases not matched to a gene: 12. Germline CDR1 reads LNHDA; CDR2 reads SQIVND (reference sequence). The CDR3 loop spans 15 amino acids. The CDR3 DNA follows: TGTGCCAGTAGTGCCCGGAAGGGGGCTGGGGCTGAAGCTTTCTTT. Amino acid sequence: CASSARKGAGAEAFF. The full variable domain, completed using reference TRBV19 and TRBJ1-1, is DGGITQSPKYLFRKEGQNVTLSCEQNLNHDAMYWYRQDPGQGLRLIYYSQIVNDFQKGDIAEGYSVSREKKESFPLTVTSAQKNPTAFYLCASSARKGAGAEAFFGQGTRLTVV.